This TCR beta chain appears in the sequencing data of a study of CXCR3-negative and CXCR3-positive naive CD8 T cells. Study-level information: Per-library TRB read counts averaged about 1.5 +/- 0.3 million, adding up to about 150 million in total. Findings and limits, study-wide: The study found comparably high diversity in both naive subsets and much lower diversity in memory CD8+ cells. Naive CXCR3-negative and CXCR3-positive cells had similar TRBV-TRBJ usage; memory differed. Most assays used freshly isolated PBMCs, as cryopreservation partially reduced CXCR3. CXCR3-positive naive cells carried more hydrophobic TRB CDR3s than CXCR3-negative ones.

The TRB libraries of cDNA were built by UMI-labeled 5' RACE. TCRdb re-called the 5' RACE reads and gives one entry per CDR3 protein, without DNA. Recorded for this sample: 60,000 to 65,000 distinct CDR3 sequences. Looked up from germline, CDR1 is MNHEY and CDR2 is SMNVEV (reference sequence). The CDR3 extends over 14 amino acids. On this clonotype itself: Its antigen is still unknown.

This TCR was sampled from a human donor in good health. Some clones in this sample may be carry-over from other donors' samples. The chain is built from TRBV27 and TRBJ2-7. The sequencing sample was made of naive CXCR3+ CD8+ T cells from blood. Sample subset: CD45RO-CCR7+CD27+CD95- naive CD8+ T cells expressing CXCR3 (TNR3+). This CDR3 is CASSPGLSYYEQYF.